This entry is about one T cell receptor (beta chain). The data were obtained in a study of blood T cell repertoires in COVID-19. About the research overall: Samples came from the United States, Italy and Spain, spanning acute and convalescent COVID-19. The analysed material was cDNA or gDNA that came from T cells, B-cell-depleted T cells, or PBMCs.

The study counted Cohort 3 donors as recovered given two negative PCRs, clearance, or symptom resolution. Original data processing: Amplification of reference gene primers was used by the study to estimate nucleated cell counts. Only in-frame clones appear in the TCRdb table, and some are missing; sequencing was by immunoSEQ multiplex PCR. V and J calls and clone size are copied from that table; D and trimming were computed from the DNA. The sample consists of about 400,000 clones, approximately 89% of them appearing once. Between the trimmed V and J ends, which lost 4 bases and 14 bases, there was a span of 17 bases. The CDR3 has 12 residues. The germline gives CDR1 SEHNR, CDR2 FQNEAQ (reference sequence).

This TCR was recovered from a young woman who had recovered from COVID-19. Sequencing input: PBMCs or T cells enriched from blood (not recorded which). The V call is TRBV7-9, the J call TRBJ1-2, with a weak D call TRBD1 (6 bases). The CDR3 DNA reads TGTGCCAGCAGCTCCGCTGGGGGCAGAATTACCTTC. As protein: CASSSAGGRITF.